The clone carrying this T cell receptor (beta chain) was detected a few times. Its matching antigen is unknown. The data are from a study of T cells in Graves' hyperthyroidism and ophthalmopathy. Study-level findings and limits: Within blood appeared most thyroid clonotypes that had expanded above 0.001.

Template material for amplifying TCR beta CDR3 regions consisted of RNA transcripts. TCR CDR3 underwent first-round RT-PCR with the HTBI primer set. TCRdb fed the multiplex PCR reads into MiXCR, producing one record per CDR3 protein. The data hold under 350,000 distinct CDR3 sequences, with 10% to 15% observed a single time. Unmatched junction bases numbered 12, after V lost 6 bases and J lost 15 bases. The CDR3 is 13 residues long. The germline V gene encodes CDR1 MNHEY and CDR2 SVGEGT. Hyperthyroidism was newly diagnosed in patients aged 18 to 65 (duration under 2 months). This TCR came from a woman younger than 45 with Graves' hyperthyroidism that later progressed to Graves' ophthalmopathy. Sequencing was performed on blood. The chain has TRBV6-2 or TRBV6-3 and TRBJ2-1; 9 nucleotides align to TRBD2. The CDR3 bases are TGTGCCAGCAGGGGGAGCCTAGCGGGGCTGTGGTTCTTC. Translating it yields CASRGSLAGLWFF.